The 28 T cell receptor beta chains below all came from one sample that was sequenced in a study of blood T cell repertoires in COVID-19. The repertoire was sequenced with immunoSEQ multiplex PCR; TCRdb's copy has only in-frame clones and lacks some. The table records about 190,000 clones, around 80% of them present only once. Source material: peripheral blood. The receptors originated from a woman of 80 years or more with active or convalescent COVID-19.

This chain connects TRBV18 to TRBJ1-3; D ambiguous. With 2 bases removed from V and 2 bases from J, the gap between germline ends came to 7 bases. The CDR3 loop spans 14 amino acids. In germline, CDR1 is KGHSH, CDR2 LQKENI. The CDR3 sequence: CASSPGAAGNTIYF. DNA for the CDR3: TGTGCCAGCTCACCAGGAGCAGCTGGAAACACCATATATTTT.

The rearrangement links TRBV28 to TRBJ1-5; D call uncertain. Between the trimmed V and J ends, which lost 7 bases and 0 bases, there was a span of 16 bases. CDR1 is MDHEN and CDR2 is SYDVKM in the germline V gene. This CDR3 region has 16 residues. The CDR3 DNA sequence: TGTGCCAGCAACGCCATCGGTATTTTTAGCAATCAGCCCCAGCATTTT. It specifies CASNAIGIFSNQPQHF. The entire variable domain, with the rest obtained from reference TRBV28 and TRBJ1-5, is as follows: DVKVTQSSRYLVKRTGEKVFLECVQDMDHENMFWYRQDPGLGLRLIYFSYDVKMKEKGDIPEGYSVSREKKERFSLILESASTNQTSMYLCASNAIGIFSNQPQHFGDGTRLSIL.

This chain uses TRBV9 with TRBJ2-5; 8 bases map to TRBD1. CDR1 is SGDLS, CDR2 YYNGEE, per germline. The CDR3 extends over 15 amino acids. Germline trimming cut 2 bases from V and 1 base from J; bases unmatched to any gene: 4. CDR3 nucleotide sequence: TGTGCCAGCAGCGTCGTGGACAGGGCCCAAGAGACCCAGTACTTC. Protein product: CASSVVDRAQETQYF. Full variable domain (missing parts from reference TRBV9 and TRBJ2-5): DSGVTQTPKHLITATGQRVTLRCSPRSGDLSVYWYQQSLDQGLQFLIQYYNGEERAKGNILERFSAQQFPDLHSELNLSSLELGDSALYFCASSVVDRAQETQYFGPGTRLLVL.

V and J are TRBV4-3 and TRBJ2-3, with a possible D match to TRBD2 (6 bases). CDR3 length: 15 amino acids. The germline gives CDR1 LGHNA, CDR2 YSLEER. Trimming shortened V by 2 bases and J by 2 bases, and 11 bases separated the two germline ends. CDR3 loop: CASSQRESDTDTQYF. CDR3 in DNA: TGCGCCAGCAGCCAACGGGAGTCGGACACAGATACGCAGTATTTT.

This chain connects TRBV29-1 to TRBJ2-3, with D unresolved. CDR1 is SQVTM and CDR2 is ANQGSEA in the germline V gene. V was clipped by 4 bases and J by 3 bases, with 14 bases between them. CDR3 length equals 14 residues. CDR3 amino acids: CSVAQAVRTDTQYF. As DNA, the CDR3 is TGCAGCGTTGCGCAGGCCGTAAGGACAGATACGCAGTATTTT.

The chain carries TRBV5-5 and TRBJ2-7; D might be TRBD2 (6 bases). The CDR3 has 20 residues. V lost 4 bases to trimming and J lost 4 bases, with 33 bases between them. Per germline, CDR1 SGHKS and CDR2 YYEKEE (reference sequence). The CDR3 DNA reads TGTGCCAGCAGCATCCGCCGGGGGTCTGGGGAAACCCGGGGTGAATACGAGCAGTACTTC. Its protein is CASSIRRGSGETRGEYEQYF.

This clone has just a few counts. The chain combines TRBV28 with TRBJ1-5; the D is unclear. With 1 base removed from V and 5 bases from J, the gap between germline ends came to 9 bases. The CDR3 has 14 residues. From germline, CDR1 is MDHEN and CDR2 SYDVKM. The CDR3 protein is CASSLLPQDQPQHF. The DNA for the CDR3 is TGTGCCAGCAGTTTATTGCCGCAGGATCAGCCCCAGCATTTT.

The J gene is TRBJ2-2, the V gene TRBV4-1; tentatively, D is TRBD1 (5 bases). Between the trimmed V and J ends, which lost 0 bases and 6 bases, there was a span of 11 bases. Per germline, CDR1 MGHRA and CDR2 YSYEKL. The CDR3 sequence is 15 residues long. DNA of the CDR3: TGCGCCAGCAGCCAAGATTTTGGGGCCTCCGGGGAGCTGTTTTTT. As protein: CASSQDFGASGELFF.

V is TRBV3-1 (or the pseudogene TRBV3-2) and J is TRBJ2-7; 7 bases are shared with TRBD1. The CDR3 totals 16 residues. V shed 4 bases, J shed 0 bases, and the junction held 9 bases outside the gene matches. The germline CDR1 and CDR2 sequences are LGHDT and YNNKEL (reference sequence). The CDR3 reads CASSRQGQVLSYEQYF. As DNA, the CDR3 is TGTGCCAGCAGCCGCCAAGGACAGGTACTCTCCTACGAGCAGTACTTC.

This clone appeared a few times. The rearrangement uses TRBV5-6 and TRBJ1-1, with 7 bases aligning to TRBD1. The CDR3 runs to 15 residues. J was trimmed by 1 base and V by 4 bases; bases with no gene match: 7. In germline, CDR1 is SGHDT, CDR2 YYEEEE. In nucleotides, the CDR3 is TGTGCCAGCAGCCTAATGACAGGGAAGAACACTGAAGCTTTCTTT. This codes for CASSLMTGKNTEAFF.

The chain employs TRBV19 and TRBJ2-3; possibly TRBD2 for D (6 bases). Germline CDR1 reads LNHDA; CDR2 reads SQIVND (reference sequence). The ends were cut back, 3 bases at V and 1 base at J, with 14 bases in the middle. The CDR3 is made up of 16 amino acids. In DNA, the CDR3 is TGTGCCAGTAGTATTTTAAAAGGGGAGGGCACAGATACGCAGTATTTT. It is translated as CASSILKGEGTDTQYF. Variable domain in full (rest from reference TRBV19 and TRBJ2-3): DGGITQSPKYLFRKEGQNVTLSCEQNLNHDAMYWYRQDPGQGLRLIYYSQIVNDFQKGDIAEGYSVSREKKESFPLTVTSAQKNPTAFYLCASSILKGEGTDTQYFGPGTRLTVL.

The chain couples TRBV29-1 to TRBJ1-6; the match to TRBD1 covers 10 bases. The CDR3 spans 13 residues. J lost 9 bases, V lost 5 bases, and 4 bases had no gene match. Germline values: CDR1 SQVTM, CDR2 ANQGSEA. CDR3 nucleotides: TGCAGCGTTCAGACAGGGGGCGCTTCACCCCTCCACTTT. This translates into CSVQTGGASPLHF. The entire variable domain, with the rest obtained from reference TRBV29-1 and TRBJ1-6, is as follows: SAVISQKPSRDICQRGTSLTIQCQVDSQVTMMFWYRQQPGQSLTLIATANQGSEATYESGFVIDKFPISRPNLTFSTLTVSNMSPEDSSIYLCSVQTGGASPLHFGNGTRLTVT.

The rearrangement joins TRBV6-5 to TRBJ1-2; 9 nucleotides line up with TRBD1. This CDR3 is built from 16 residues. Germline CDR1 is MNHEY and CDR2 is SVGAGI. Germline trimming cut 0 bases from V and 6 bases from J; bases unmatched to any gene: 8. CDR3 DNA sequence: TGTGCCAGCAGTTACTCGGGACAGGGTGCATTAGATGGCTACACCTTC. Encoded protein: CASSYSGQGALDGYTF.

Comment on this clone: The same CDR3 is also encoded by other DNA sequences in this sample. The chain combines TRBV2 with TRBJ2-5; 7 bases are a match to TRBD1. Germline lookup yields CDR1 SNHLY and CDR2 FYNNEI. Trimming at V came to 4 bases and at J to 1 base, leaving 0 bases not matched to a gene. CDR3 size: 13 residues. This CDR3 reads CASSGDSQETQYF. DNA for the CDR3: TGTGCCAGCAGTGGGGACAGCCAAGAGACCCAGTACTTC.

The chain has TRBV5-1 and TRBJ1-6; TRBD1 agrees at 9 bases. Germline V gene lookup returns CDR1 SGHRS and CDR2 YFSETQ. Trimming took 4 bases from V and 9 from J; bases not matched to a gene: 14. The CDR3 spans 17 residues. The CDR3 sequence: CASSQVPGQGSASPLHF. The DNA for the CDR3 is TGCGCCAGCAGCCAAGTCCCGGGACAGGGATCAGCTTCACCCCTCCACTTT. Full variable domain (outside the CDR3, taken from reference TRBV5-1 and TRBJ1-6): KAGVTQTPRYLIKTRGQQVTLSCSPISGHRSVSWYQQTPGQGLQFLFEYFSETQRNKGNFPGRFSGRQFSNSRSEMNVSTLELGDSALYLCASSQVPGQGSASPLHFGNGTRLTVT.

The genes are TRBV3-1 (or the pseudogene TRBV3-2) and TRBJ1-2; the D gene is possibly TRBD1 (6 bases). Trimming took off 4 bases at V and 13 bases at J, with 13 bases between the two ends. CDR3 length equals 11 residues. Germline CDR1 LGHDT, CDR2 YNNKEL (reference sequence). The CDR3 is CASSLGGTSTF. The CDR3, as DNA: TGTGCCAGCAGCCTAGGGGGTACAAGCACCTTC.

This chain joins TRBV5-6 and TRBJ1-1, with 8 positions matching TRBD1. J lost 6 bases, V lost 2 bases, and 6 bases had no gene match. This CDR3 is built from 14 residues. Germline CDR1 and CDR2: SGHDT and YYEEEE. DNA for the CDR3: TGTGCCAGCAGCTTCCCAGGGGGCGACGCTGAAGCTTTCTTT. This gives the protein CASSFPGGDAEAFF. Complete variable domain (other parts from reference TRBV5-6 and TRBJ1-1): DAGVTQSPTHLIKTRGQQVTLRCSPKSGHDTVSWYQQALGQGPQFIFQYYEEEERQRGNFPDRFSGHQFPNYSSELNVNALLLGDSALYLCASSFPGGDAEAFFGQGTRLTVV.

CDR3 DNA sequence: TGTGCCAGAAACGGTCCCGGGGAGCTGTTTTTT. Translation: CARNGPGELFF. This chain links TRBV3-1 (or the pseudogene TRBV3-2) with TRBJ2-2, with no clear D. Germline CDR1 is LGHDT and CDR2 is YNNKEL (reference sequence). V gave up 9 bases and J gave up 6 bases, with 8 bases separating them. There are 11 residues in the CDR3.

The chain carries TRBV4-3 and TRBJ1-1; 8 nucleotides align to TRBD1. The V gene end was trimmed by 0 bases and the J gene end by 0 bases; junction bases not matched to a gene: 9. The CDR3 spans 18 residues. The germline CDR1 and CDR2 sequences are LGHNA and YSLEER. CDR3 protein: CASSQDPPGGSMNTEAFF. CDR3 bases: TGCGCCAGCAGCCAAGATCCGCCAGGGGGCTCGATGAACACTGAAGCTTTCTTT.

The V and J genes are TRBV4-1 and TRBJ1-2; D might be TRBD1 (5 bases). The germline V gene has CDR1 MGHRA and CDR2 YSYEKL. V shed 2 bases and J shed 5 bases, with 12 bases lying between them. This CDR3 spans 14 amino acids. The CDR3 spells CASSQRGGTYGYTF. Written as DNA, the CDR3 is TGCGCCAGCAGCCAAAGAGGAGGGACTTATGGCTACACCTTC.

The genes are TRBV18 and TRBJ2-1, with 8 bases matching TRBD1. This CDR3 is 15 amino acids long. V was pared by 4 bases and J by 12 bases, with 14 bases of the junction left unmatched. Germline V gene sequence: CDR1 KGHSH, CDR2 LQKENI. CDR3 DNA: TGTGCCAGCTCACTAAACGGACAGGGCCATTGGGGGCAGTTCTTC. Amino acid sequence: CASSLNGQGHWGQFF.

The chain is built from TRBV2 and TRBJ2-5; no reliable D call. CDR3 length: 14 residues. Germline V lookup: CDR1 SNHLY, CDR2 FYNNEI. V was pared by 3 bases and J by 0 bases, with 8 bases between. The CDR3 loop reads CASSERQYQETQYF. The CDR3 DNA reads as TGTGCCAGCAGTGAGAGGCAGTACCAAGAGACCCAGTACTTC.

V usage is TRBV19 and J usage is TRBJ1-5; perhaps TRBD1 as D (5 bases). The CDR3 consists of 13 residues. Trimming removed 2 bases at V and 5 bases at J, with 7 bases between. CDR1 and CDR2 from the germline V gene are LNHDA and SQIVND (reference sequence). CDR3 region: CASSIRQYQPQHF. The CDR3 nucleotides are TGTGCCAGTAGTATAAGACAGTATCAGCCCCAGCATTTT.

The chain has TRBV4-2 and TRBJ1-1, with no clear D. The germline V gene encodes CDR1 LGHNA and CDR2 YNFKEQ. This CDR3 has 15 amino acids. Trimming took 0 bases from V and 0 from J, leaving 8 bases between them. The DNA of the CDR3 is TGTGCCAGCAGCCAAGAAGCTGTACTGAACACTGAAGCTTTCTTT. Translation: CASSQEAVLNTEAFF.

The CDR3 coding sequence is TGTGCCACCAGCGCCCTCTCCGGGACTACCCACACCGGGGAGCTGTTTTTT. Translated: CATSALSGTTHTGELFF. The chain couples TRBV15 to TRBJ2-2; 7 positions match TRBD2. Germline V lookup: CDR1 LNHNV, CDR2 YYDKDF (reference sequence). Trimming took 5 bases from V and 3 from J; bases not matched to a gene: 12. This CDR3 has 17 residues.

This chain connects TRBV6-5 to TRBJ1-2, with a weak D call TRBD1 (5 bases). Trimming cost V 5 bases and J 8 bases, with 12 bases left between them. Germline V lookup: CDR1 MNHEY, CDR2 SVGAGI. The CDR3 contains 12 residues. The CDR3 DNA follows: TGTGCCAGCAGTAGGCGCCAGGGAGGCTACACCTTC. This sequence encodes CASSRRQGGYTF.

There are many counts of this clone. The genes are TRBV10-2 and TRBJ1-1, with D unclear. The CDR3 runs 11 residues. Trimming took 3 bases from V and 6 from J, leaving 5 bases between them. Germline loops: CDR1 WSHSY, CDR2 SAAADI. In DNA form, the CDR3 reads TGCGCCAGCAGTGATGCGGCTGAAGCTTTCTTT. This gives the protein CASSDAAEAFF.

The V and J genes are TRBV6-5 and TRBJ2-7, with D possibly being TRBD2 (5 bases). This CDR3 is 14 amino acids long. Germline values: CDR1 MNHEY, CDR2 SVGAGI. The V end lost 8 bases, the J end lost 0 bases, and 14 bases lay between the germline ends. Here the CDR3 reads CASQLGVSSYEQYF. For the CDR3, the DNA is TGTGCCAGCCAACTCGGGGTCAGCTCCTACGAGCAGTACTTC.